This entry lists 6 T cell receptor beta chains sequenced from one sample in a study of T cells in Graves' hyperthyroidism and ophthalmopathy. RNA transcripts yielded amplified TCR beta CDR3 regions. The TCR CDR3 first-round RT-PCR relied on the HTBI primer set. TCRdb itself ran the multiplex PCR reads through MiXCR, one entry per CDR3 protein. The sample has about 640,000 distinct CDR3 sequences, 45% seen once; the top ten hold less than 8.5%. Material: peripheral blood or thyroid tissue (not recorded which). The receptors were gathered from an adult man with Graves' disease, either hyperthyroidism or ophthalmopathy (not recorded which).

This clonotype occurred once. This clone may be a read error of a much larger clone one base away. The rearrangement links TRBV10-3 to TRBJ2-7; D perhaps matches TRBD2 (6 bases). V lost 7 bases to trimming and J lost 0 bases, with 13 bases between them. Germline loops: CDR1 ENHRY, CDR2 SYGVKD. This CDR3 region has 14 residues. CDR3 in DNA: TGTGCCATCATTCGGGGGTCTAGCTCCTACGAGCAGTACTTC. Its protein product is CAIIRGSSSYEQYF.

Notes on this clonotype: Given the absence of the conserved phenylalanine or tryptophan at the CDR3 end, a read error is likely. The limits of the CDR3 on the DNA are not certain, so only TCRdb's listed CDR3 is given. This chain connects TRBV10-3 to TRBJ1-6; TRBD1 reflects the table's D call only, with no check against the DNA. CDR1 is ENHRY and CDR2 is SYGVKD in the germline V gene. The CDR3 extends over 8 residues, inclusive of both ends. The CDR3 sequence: CAISESGT.

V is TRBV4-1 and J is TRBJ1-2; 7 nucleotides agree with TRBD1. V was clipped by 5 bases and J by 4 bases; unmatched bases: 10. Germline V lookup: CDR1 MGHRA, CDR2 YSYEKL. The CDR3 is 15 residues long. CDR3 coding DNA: TGCGCCAGCAGCGGTCGGCGGACAGGCTTCTATGGCTACACCTTC. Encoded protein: CASSGRRTGFYGYTF.

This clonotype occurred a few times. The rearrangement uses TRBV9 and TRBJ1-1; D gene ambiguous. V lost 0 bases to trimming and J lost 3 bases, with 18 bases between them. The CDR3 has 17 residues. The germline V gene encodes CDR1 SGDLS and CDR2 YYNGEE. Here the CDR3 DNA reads TGTGCCAGCAGCGTAGTTCCCCTCCCAACAGCTGACACTGAAGCTTTCTTT. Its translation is CASSVVPLPTADTEAFF. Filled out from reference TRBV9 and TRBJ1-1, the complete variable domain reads DSGVTQTPKHLITATGQRVTLRCSPRSGDLSVYWYQQSLDQGLQFLIQYYNGEERAKGNILERFSAQQFPDLHSELNLSSLELGDSALYFCASSVVPLPTADTEAFFGQGTRLTVV.

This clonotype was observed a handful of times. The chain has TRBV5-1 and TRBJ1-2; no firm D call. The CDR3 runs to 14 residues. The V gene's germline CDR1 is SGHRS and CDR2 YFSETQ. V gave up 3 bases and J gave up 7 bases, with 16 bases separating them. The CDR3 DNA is TGCGCCAGCAGCTGGAGGTCCGGAGGGATTGGCTACACCTTC. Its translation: CASSWRSGGIGYTF.

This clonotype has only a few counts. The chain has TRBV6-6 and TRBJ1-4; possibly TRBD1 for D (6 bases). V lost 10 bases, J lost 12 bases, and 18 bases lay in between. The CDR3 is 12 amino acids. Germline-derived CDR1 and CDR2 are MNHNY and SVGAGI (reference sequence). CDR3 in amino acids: CAINGEQGELFF. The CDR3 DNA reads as TGTGCCATCAACGGGGAACAGGGAGAACTGTTTTTT.